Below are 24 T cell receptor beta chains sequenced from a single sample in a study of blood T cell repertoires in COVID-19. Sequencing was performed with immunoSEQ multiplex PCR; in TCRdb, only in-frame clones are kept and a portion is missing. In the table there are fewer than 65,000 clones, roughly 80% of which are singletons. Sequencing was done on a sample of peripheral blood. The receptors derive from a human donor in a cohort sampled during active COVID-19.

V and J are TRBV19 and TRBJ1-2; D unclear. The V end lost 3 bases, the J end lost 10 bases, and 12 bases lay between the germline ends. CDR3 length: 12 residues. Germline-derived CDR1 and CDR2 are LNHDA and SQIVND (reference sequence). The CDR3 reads CASSIGEVLYTF. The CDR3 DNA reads TGTGCCAGTAGTATTGGGGAGGTCCTCTACACCTTC.

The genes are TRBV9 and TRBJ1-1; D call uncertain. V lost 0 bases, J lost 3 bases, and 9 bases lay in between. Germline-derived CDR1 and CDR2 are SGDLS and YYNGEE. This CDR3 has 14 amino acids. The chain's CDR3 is CASSVAPGHTEAFF. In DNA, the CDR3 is TGTGCCAGCAGCGTAGCACCAGGTCACACTGAAGCTTTCTTT.

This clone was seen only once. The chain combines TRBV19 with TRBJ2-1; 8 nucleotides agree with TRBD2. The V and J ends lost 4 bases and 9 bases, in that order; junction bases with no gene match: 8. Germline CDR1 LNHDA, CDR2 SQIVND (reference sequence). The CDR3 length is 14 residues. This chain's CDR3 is CASSTRAGVGEQFF. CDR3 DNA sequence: TGTGCCAGTAGTACCCGAGCGGGAGTGGGTGAGCAGTTCTTC.

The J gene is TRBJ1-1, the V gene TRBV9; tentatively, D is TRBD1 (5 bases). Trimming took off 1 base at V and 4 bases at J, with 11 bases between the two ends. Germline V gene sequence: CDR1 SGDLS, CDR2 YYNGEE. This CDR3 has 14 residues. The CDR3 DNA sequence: TGTGCCAGCAGCGTATACGGGGGGTCCACTGAAGCTTTCTTT. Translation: CASSVYGGSTEAFF.

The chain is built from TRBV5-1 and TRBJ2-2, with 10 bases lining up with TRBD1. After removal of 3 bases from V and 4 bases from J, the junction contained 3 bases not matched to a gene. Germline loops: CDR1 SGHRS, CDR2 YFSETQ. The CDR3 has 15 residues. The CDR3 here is CASSYGTGVTGELFF. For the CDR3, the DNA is TGCGCCAGCAGCTACGGGACAGGGGTCACCGGGGAGCTGTTTTTT.

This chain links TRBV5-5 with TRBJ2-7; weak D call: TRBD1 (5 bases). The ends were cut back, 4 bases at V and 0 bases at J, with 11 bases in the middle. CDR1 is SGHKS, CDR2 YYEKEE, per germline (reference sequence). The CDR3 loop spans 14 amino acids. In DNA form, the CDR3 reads TGTGCCAGCAGCCCAGACAGCCACTCCTACGAGCAGTACTTC. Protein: CASSPDSHSYEQYF.

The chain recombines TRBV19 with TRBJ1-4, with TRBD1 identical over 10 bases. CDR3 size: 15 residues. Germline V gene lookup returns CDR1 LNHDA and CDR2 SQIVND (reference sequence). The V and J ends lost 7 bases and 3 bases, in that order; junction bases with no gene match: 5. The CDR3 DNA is TGTGCCAGTAAAGACAGGGGGCCTTCTAATGAAAAACTGTTTTTT. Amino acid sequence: CASKDRGPSNEKLFF.

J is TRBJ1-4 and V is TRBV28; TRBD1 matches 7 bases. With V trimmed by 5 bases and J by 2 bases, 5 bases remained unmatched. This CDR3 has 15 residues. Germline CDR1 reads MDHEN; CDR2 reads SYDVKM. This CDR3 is CASSPADRTNEKLFF. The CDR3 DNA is TGTGCCAGCAGTCCCGCGGACAGGACTAATGAAAAACTGTTTTTT. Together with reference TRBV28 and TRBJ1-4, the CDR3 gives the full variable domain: DVKVTQSSRYLVKRTGEKVFLECVQDMDHENMFWYRQDPGLGLRLIYFSYDVKMKEKGDIPEGYSVSREKKERFSLILESASTNQTSMYLCASSPADRTNEKLFFGSGTQLSVL.

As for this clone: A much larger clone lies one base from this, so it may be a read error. This CDR3 is CTSSRAGDDTDTQYF. In DNA, the CDR3 is TGTACCAGCAGTCGAGCGGGGGACGACACAGATACGCAGTATTTT. The chain carries TRBV6-5 and TRBJ2-3, with TRBD2 matching over 8 bases. Germline CDR1 reads MNHEY; CDR2 reads SVGAGI. This CDR3 spans 15 amino acids.

As DNA, the CDR3 is TGTGCCAGTACTCGTGGGGGCCTGGGCACTGAAGCTTTCTTT. It translates to CASTRGGLGTEAFF. V is TRBV19 and J is TRBJ1-1; the D gene is possibly TRBD1 (6 bases). Germline CDR1 and CDR2: LNHDA and SQIVND (reference sequence). The CDR3 loop spans 14 amino acids. V gave up 7 bases and J gave up 4 bases, with 16 bases separating them.

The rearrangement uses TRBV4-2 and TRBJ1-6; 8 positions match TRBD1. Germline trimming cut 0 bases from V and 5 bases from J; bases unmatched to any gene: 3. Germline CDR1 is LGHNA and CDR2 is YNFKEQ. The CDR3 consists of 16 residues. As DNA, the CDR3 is TGTGCCAGCAGCCAAGAGGGACAGGTGGATAATTCACCCCTCCACTTT. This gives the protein CASSQEGQVDNSPLHF.

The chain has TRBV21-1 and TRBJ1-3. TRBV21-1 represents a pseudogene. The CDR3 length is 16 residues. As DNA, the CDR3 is TGTGCCAGCAGCTTCCATTACGGGTTAGAAGGAAACACCATATATTTT. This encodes CASSFHYGLEGNTIYF.

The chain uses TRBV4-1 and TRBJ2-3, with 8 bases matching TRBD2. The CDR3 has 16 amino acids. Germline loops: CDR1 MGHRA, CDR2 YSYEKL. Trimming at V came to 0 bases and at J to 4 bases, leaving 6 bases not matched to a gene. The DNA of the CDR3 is TGCGCCAGCAGCCAAGACTGGGCGGGAGGATCAGATACGCAGTATTTT. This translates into CASSQDWAGGSDTQYF.

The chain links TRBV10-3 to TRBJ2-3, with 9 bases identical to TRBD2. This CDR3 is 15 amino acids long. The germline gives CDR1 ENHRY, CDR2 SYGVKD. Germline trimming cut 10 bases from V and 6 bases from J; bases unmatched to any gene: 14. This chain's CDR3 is CATRSSGASSDTQYF. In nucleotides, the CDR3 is TGTGCCACCAGGTCTAGCGGGGCCTCGTCGGATACGCAGTATTTT.

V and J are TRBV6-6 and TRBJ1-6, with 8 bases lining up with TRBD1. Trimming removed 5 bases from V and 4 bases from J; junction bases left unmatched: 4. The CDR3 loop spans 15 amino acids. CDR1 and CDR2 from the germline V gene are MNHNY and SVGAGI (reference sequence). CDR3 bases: TGTGCCAGCAGTGACCGACAGGGGTATAATTCACCCCTCCACTTT. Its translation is CASSDRQGYNSPLHF.

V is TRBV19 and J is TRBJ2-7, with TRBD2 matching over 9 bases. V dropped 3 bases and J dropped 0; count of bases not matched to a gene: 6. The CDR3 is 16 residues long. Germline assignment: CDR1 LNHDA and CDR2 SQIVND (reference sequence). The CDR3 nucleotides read TGTGCCAGTAGTATCAGAGCGGGGGGTAGCTCCTACGAGCAGTACTTC. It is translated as CASSIRAGGSSYEQYF.

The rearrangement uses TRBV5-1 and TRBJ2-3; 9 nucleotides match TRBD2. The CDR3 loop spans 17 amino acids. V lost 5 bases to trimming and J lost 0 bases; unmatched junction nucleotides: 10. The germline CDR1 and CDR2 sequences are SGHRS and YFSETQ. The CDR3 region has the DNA TGCGCCAGCAGAAAGGTACTAGCGGGCCCTAGCACAGATACGCAGTATTTT. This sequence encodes CASRKVLAGPSTDTQYF.

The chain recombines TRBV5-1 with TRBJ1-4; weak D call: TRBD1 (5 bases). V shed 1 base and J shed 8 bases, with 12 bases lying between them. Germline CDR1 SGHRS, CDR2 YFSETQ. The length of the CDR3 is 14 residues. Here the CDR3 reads CASSLMGGEEKLFF. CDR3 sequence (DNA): TGCGCCAGCAGCTTGATGGGGGGTGAAGAAAAACTGTTTTTT.

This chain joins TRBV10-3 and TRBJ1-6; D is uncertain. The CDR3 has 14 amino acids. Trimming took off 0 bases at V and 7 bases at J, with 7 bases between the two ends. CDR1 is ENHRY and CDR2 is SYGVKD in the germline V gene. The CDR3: CAISESSGNSPLHF. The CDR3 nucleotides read TGTGCCATCAGTGAGTCCTCGGGGAATTCACCCCTCCACTTT.

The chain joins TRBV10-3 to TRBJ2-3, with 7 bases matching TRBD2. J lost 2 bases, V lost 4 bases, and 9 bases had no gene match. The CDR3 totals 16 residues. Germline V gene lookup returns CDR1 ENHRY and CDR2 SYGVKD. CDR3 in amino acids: CAISGHTGGATDTQYF. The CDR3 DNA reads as TGTGCCATCAGTGGCCATACGGGGGGTGCCACAGATACGCAGTATTTT.

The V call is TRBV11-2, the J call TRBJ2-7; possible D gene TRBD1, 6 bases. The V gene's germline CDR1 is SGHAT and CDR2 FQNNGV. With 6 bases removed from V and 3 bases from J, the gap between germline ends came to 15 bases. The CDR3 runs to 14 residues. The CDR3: CASSWTTGDYEQYF. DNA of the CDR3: TGTGCCAGCAGTTGGACGACAGGAGACTACGAGCAGTACTTC.

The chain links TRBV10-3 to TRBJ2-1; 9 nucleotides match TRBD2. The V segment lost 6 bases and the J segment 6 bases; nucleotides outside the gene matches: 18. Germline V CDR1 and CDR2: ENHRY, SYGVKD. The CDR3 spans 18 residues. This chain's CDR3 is CAIRGISVSGSPSNEQFF. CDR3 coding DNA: TGTGCCATCAGGGGGATTTCTGTTAGCGGGAGTCCCTCCAATGAGCAGTTCTTC.

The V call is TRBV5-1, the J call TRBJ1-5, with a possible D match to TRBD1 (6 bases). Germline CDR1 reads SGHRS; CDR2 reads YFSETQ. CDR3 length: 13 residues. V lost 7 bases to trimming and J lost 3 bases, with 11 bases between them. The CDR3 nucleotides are TGCGCCAGCGGAGAGGGGGTCAATCAGCCCCAGCATTTT. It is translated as CASGEGVNQPQHF.

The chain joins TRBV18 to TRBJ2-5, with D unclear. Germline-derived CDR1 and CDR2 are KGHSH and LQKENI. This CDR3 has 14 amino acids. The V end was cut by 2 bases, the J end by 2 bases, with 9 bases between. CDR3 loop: CASSPGQRQETQYF. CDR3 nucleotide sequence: TGTGCCAGCTCACCAGGCCAGCGACAAGAGACCCAGTACTTC. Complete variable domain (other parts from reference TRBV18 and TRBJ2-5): NAGVMQNPRHLVRRRGQEARLRCSPMKGHSHVYWYRQLPEEGLKFMVYLQKENIIDESGMPKERFSAEFPKEGPSILRIQQVVRGDSAAYFCASSPGQRQETQYFGPGTRLLVL.